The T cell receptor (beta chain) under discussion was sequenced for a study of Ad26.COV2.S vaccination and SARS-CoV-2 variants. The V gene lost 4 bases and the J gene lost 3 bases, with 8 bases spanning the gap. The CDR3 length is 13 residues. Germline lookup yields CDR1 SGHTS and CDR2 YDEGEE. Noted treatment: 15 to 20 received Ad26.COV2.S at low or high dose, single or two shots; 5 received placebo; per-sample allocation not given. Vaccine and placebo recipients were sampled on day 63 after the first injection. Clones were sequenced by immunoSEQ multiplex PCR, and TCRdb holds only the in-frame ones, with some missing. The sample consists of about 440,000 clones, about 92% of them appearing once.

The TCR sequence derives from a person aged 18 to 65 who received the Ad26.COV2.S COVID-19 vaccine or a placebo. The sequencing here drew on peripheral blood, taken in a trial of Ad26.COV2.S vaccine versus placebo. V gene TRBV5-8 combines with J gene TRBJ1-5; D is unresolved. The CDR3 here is CASSPPDNQPQHF. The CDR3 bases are TGTGCCAGCAGCCCTCCAGACAATCAGCCCCAGCATTTT.